The 20 T cell receptor beta chains reported below all come from one sample, sequenced in a study of beta chain features in type 1 diabetes (dated by TCRdb to 2016 to 2018). Library preparation was by the immunoSEQ multiplex PCR assay. The High Capacity cDNA Reverse Transcription Kit was used to reverse transcribe all of the isolated RNA, meaning that expressed TCRB transcripts were what got sequenced. In TCRdb, the immuneACCESS table is reduced to in-frame sequences with V and J assigned. These tables do not hold every clone; where another copy was compared, an unresolved V gene accounts for under half, and the others remain unexplained. The sample table holds 300,000 or so clones, of which 6.5% to 10% were seen once. 0.44% of the sample lies in the top ten. The sample comprised central memory CD4+ T cells from blood. All receptors come from a woman under 30 in good health.

This clone has only a few counts. This specimen includes other DNA sequences encoding the same CDR3. The chain joins TRBV20-1 to TRBJ1-1; D call uncertain. CDR1 is DFQATT and CDR2 is SNEGSKA in the germline V gene (reference sequence). V lost 6 bases and J lost 2, with 7 bases in between. This CDR3 region has 11 residues. CDR3 DNA: TGCAGTGCATACCGAAACACTGAAGCTTTCTTT. This sequence encodes CSAYRNTEAFF.

This clone was detected only a few times. This sequence joins TRBV7-3 and TRBJ1-1; unclear D gene. Germline V gene lookup returns CDR1 SGHTA and CDR2 FQGTGA. V lost 5 bases, J lost 0 bases, and 7 bases lay in between. The CDR3 is 13 residues long. The CDR3 sequence: CASSRMVNTEAFF. Written as DNA, the CDR3 is TGTGCCAGCAGCCGTATGGTGAACACTGAAGCTTTCTTT.

This clone was observed a handful of times. The chain uses TRBV28 and TRBJ2-1, with 9 bases fitting TRBD1. The germline V gene has CDR1 MDHEN and CDR2 SYDVKM. V lost 5 bases and J lost 9; bases outside the gene matches: 11. This CDR3 region has 15 residues. The CDR3 DNA is TGTGCCAGCAGTCCCGGGGACAGGGTTTGGACTGAGCAGTTCTTC. Protein sequence: CASSPGDRVWTEQFF.

The gene calls are TRBV28 and TRBJ2-7, with 11 bases matching TRBD2. The CDR3 runs 14 residues. Losses at the gene ends were 3 bases for V and 4 bases for J; bases not matched to a gene: 2. From germline, CDR1 is MDHEN and CDR2 SYDVKM. The CDR3 DNA sequence: TGTGCCAGCAGTTTGAGACTAGCGGGATACGAGCAGTACTTC. Its protein is CASSLRLAGYEQYF.

The chain recombines TRBV7-6 with TRBJ2-5; D might be TRBD2 (5 bases). V dropped 2 bases and J dropped 5 bases, with 15 bases sitting between them. CDR3 size: 15 residues. CDR1 SGHVS and CDR2 FNYEAQ come from the germline V gene. Written as DNA, the CDR3 is TGTGCCAGCAGCTTATCTTTTCTGCGAGGGGAGACCCAGTACTTC. Amino acids: CASSLSFLRGETQYF.

This clone was counted at least ten times. The CDR3 is CSVEDQYTLEAFF. The CDR3 nucleotides are TGCAGCGTTGAAGATCAGTACACCTTAGAAGCTTTCTTT. The rearrangement uses TRBV29-1 and TRBJ1-1; unclear D gene. The CDR3 is made up of 13 amino acids. CDR1 is SQVTM, CDR2 ANQGSEA, per germline. V shed 0 bases and J shed 8 bases, with 13 bases lying between them.

This clone was seen a handful of times. This rearrangement joins TRBV19 to TRBJ2-1; 10 bases line up with TRBD2. Trimming at V came to 1 base and at J to 8 bases, leaving 14 bases not matched to a gene. The CDR3 totals 18 residues. CDR1 and CDR2 from the germline V gene are LNHDA and SQIVND (reference sequence). The CDR3 region is CASSIGASGRLLVDEQFF. The CDR3 nucleotides read TGTGCCAGTAGTATAGGGGCTAGCGGGAGATTGTTGGTTGATGAGCAGTTCTTC.

This clone was picked up many times. This chain uses TRBV6-6 with TRBJ1-5; 8 bases fit TRBD1. V was clipped by 6 bases and J by 7 bases; unmatched bases: 5. Germline loops: CDR1 MNHNY, CDR2 SVGAGI (reference sequence). This CDR3 spans 13 amino acids. The CDR3 loop is CASSLDRVQPQHF. Written as DNA, the CDR3 is TGTGCCAGCAGCCTGGACAGGGTCCAGCCCCAGCATTTT.

The CDR3, as DNA: TGCGCCAGCAGCCAAGTGGGACTTGGCACAGATACGCAGTATTTT. Protein sequence: CASSQVGLGTDTQYF. The chain joins TRBV4-3 to TRBJ2-3; possibly TRBD2 for D (6 bases). Germline CDR1 and CDR2: LGHNA and YSLEER. The CDR3 loop spans 15 amino acids. Trimming removed 1 base at V and 1 base at J, with 9 bases between.

This clone was seen more than once but under ten times. The gene calls are TRBV27 and TRBJ1-2; TRBD1 is a possible D gene (6 bases). With 5 bases removed from V and 8 bases from J, the gap between germline ends came to 15 bases. Looked up from germline, CDR1 is MNHEY and CDR2 is SMNVEV (reference sequence). The CDR3 runs 13 residues. For the CDR3, the DNA is TGTGCCAGCAGTCCTCCAGGGGCTCTAGGCTACACCTTC. Translated: CASSPPGALGYTF.

The chain couples TRBV5-1 to TRBJ2-3; no clear D. This CDR3 is 14 amino acids long. CDR1 is SGHRS, CDR2 YFSETQ, per germline. Trimming removed 7 bases at V and 1 base at J, with 13 bases between. CDR3 bases: TGCGCCAGCGGAGCAGACGGACGCACAGATACGCAGTATTTT. It specifies CASGADGRTDTQYF.

There are a few counts of this clone. The J gene is TRBJ1-5, the V gene TRBV28; no reliable D call. V was trimmed by 1 base and J by 0 bases, leaving 13 bases between them. Per the germline V gene, CDR1 is MDHEN and CDR2 is SYDVKM. The CDR3 loop spans 17 amino acids. The CDR3 DNA sequence: TGTGCCAGCAGTTTATTAAGTGGACTCTATAGCAATCAGCCCCAGCATTTT. It codes for CASSLLSGLYSNQPQHF.

The V call is TRBV18, the J call TRBJ1-1, with D possibly being TRBD1 (5 bases). CDR1 is KGHSH, CDR2 LQKENI, per germline. The CDR3 is 14 amino acids. Trimming removed 8 bases at V and 4 bases at J, with 17 bases between. Here the CDR3 DNA reads TGTGCCAGCGGGGCCTATGGGGCTGGCACTGAAGCTTTCTTT. Translation gives CASGAYGAGTEAFF.

Many counts were recorded for this clone. CDR3 DNA: TGTGCCATCAGTGAGGTAGTAGCGGGTAGCGGGGAGCTGTTTTTT. As protein: CAISEVVAGSGELFF. V usage is TRBV10-3 and J usage is TRBJ2-2; 7 positions agree with TRBD2. Losses at the gene ends were 2 bases for V and 7 bases for J; bases not matched to a gene: 7. The CDR3 sequence is 15 residues long. Germline V gene data show CDR1 as ENHRY and CDR2 as SYGVKD.

This clone has just a few counts. In DNA form, the CDR3 reads TGTGCCAGCAGGGGAGAACACGAGCAGTACTTC. As protein: CASRGEHEQYF. This chain joins TRBV28 and TRBJ2-7; perhaps TRBD2 as D (5 bases). This CDR3 spans 11 amino acids. Germline loops: CDR1 MDHEN, CDR2 SYDVKM. Trimming shortened V by 6 bases and J by 5 bases, and 8 bases separated the two germline ends.

V is TRBV7-9 and J is TRBJ2-5; 7 bases match TRBD2. Germline-derived CDR1 and CDR2 are SEHNR and FQNEAQ (reference sequence). This CDR3 contains 18 residues. V trimming: 0 bases; J trimming: 2 bases; junction bases outside the gene matches: 12. In nucleotides, the CDR3 is TGTGCCAGCAGCTTAGCAGTCGGGTCTAGCGGTGATCAAGAGACCCAGTACTTC. Residues: CASSLAVGSSGDQETQYF.

This clone was seen many times. The V gene is TRBV29-1, the J gene TRBJ2-5, with D tentatively TRBD2 (7 bases). The CDR3 is 12 residues long. The germline V gene encodes CDR1 SQVTM and CDR2 ANQGSEA. Trimming pared 6 bases from V and 4 bases from J, leaving 12 bases between. DNA of the CDR3: TGCAGCGTAAACAGGGAGGGAGAGACCCAGTACTTC. Its protein is CSVNREGETQYF.

This sequence joins TRBV15 and TRBJ2-6; maybe TRBD1 (6 bases). CDR3 length equals 16 residues. Trimming took 6 bases from V and 4 from J, leaving 16 bases between them. Germline V gives CDR1 LNHNV, CDR2 YYDKDF (reference sequence). The CDR3 sequence: CATRSQGTSGANVLTF. Here the CDR3 DNA reads TGTGCCACCAGGTCGCAGGGGACGTCCGGGGCCAACGTCCTGACTTTC.

Only a few counts were recorded for this clone. The gene calls are TRBV5-4 and TRBJ2-7, with 8 bases that match TRBD1. V was pared by 4 bases and J by 5 bases, with 14 bases of the junction left unmatched. The CDR3 is 16 residues long. Germline V gene sequence: CDR1 SGHNT, CDR2 YYREEE (reference sequence). The CDR3 nucleotides are TGTGCCAGCAGCACCAAAGAAGGACAGGGTCTAGACGAGCAGTACTTC. Encoded protein: CASSTKEGQGLDEQYF.

Ten or more counts support this clone. CDR3 amino acids: CANKRVLSSYNEQFF. The CDR3 coding sequence is TGTGCCAACAAGCGGGTCCTGAGCTCCTACAATGAGCAGTTCTTC. The chain couples TRBV7-2 to TRBJ2-1; D is perhaps TRBD2 (6 bases). CDR1 is SGHTA, CDR2 FQGNSA, per germline. Trimming stripped 10 bases from V and 0 bases from J, with 16 bases between. The CDR3 sequence is 15 residues long.